What follows is one T cell receptor beta chain and its context. The sample originates from a study of blood T cell repertoires in COVID-19. Turning to the study itself: There were acute and convalescent COVID-19 samples, and they came from the United States, Italy and Spain. The cDNA or gDNA used as material had been derived from T cells, B-cell-depleted T cells, or PBMCs.

In the study's own analysis: Estimation of nucleated cell counts was performed using reference gene primer amplification. Only in-frame clones appear in the TCRdb table, and some are missing; sequencing was by immunoSEQ multiplex PCR. That table is the source of V, J and clone size, and D and trimming were worked out from the DNA. The table shows 180,000 or so clones, with roughly 88% occurring only once. This CDR3 comprises 13 residues. V lost 8 bases and J 2 bases, leaving 15 bases between the germline ends. From germline, CDR1 is SQVTM and CDR2 ANQGSEA. The sequence derives from a man aged 60-69 years who had recovered from COVID-19. The sample was peripheral blood. V and J are TRBV29-1 and TRBJ1-2, with a weak D call TRBD1 (6 bases). The CDR3 DNA follows: TGCAGCTCAAAAGCAGGGGACAACTATGGCTACACCTTC. Translating it yields CSSKAGDNYGYTF.